These 18 T cell receptor beta chains were all obtained from the same sample, sequenced in a study of T cells in Graves' hyperthyroidism and ophthalmopathy (dated by TCRdb to between 2018 and 2020). Libraries were built with multiplex PCR. Sequencing used an Illumina HiSeq 2000. The TCR beta CDR3 regions were amplified from the RNA transcripts. A first-round RT-PCR of the TCR CDR3 used the HTBI primer set with the Qiagen OneStep RT-PCR kit. Through fastp at Q25 and MiXCR, TCRdb rebuilt clones from the public reads, retaining in-frame beta chains. Identical CDR3 proteins give one entry, which carries the most common genes and DNA. This sample holds approximately 520,000 distinct CDR3 sequences; roughly a quarter were observed only once. 10% to 12% of the sample is taken by the ten largest. Material: blood. The receptor source for this set is a woman aged 25 to 39 with Graves' ophthalmopathy.

This clonotype appeared many times. The chain links TRBV5-1 to TRBJ2-2, with unresolved D. The CDR3 has 16 residues. CDR1 and CDR2 from the germline V gene are SGHRS and YFSETQ. Trimming removed 4 bases from V and 2 bases from J, with 15 bases in between. The CDR3 DNA reads as TGCGCCAGCAGCCGCGCCAGGATTCAAAACACCGGGGAGCTGTTTTTT. This translates into CASSRARIQNTGELFF.

In its sample, this clonotype was seen many times. V and J are TRBV19 and TRBJ2-2, with D possibly TRBD2 on 6 matching bases. Germline loops: CDR1 LNHDA, CDR2 SQIVND (reference sequence). V shed 5 bases and J shed 0 bases, with 7 bases lying between them. The CDR3 spans 14 residues. CDR3 sequence: CASSGLSNTGELFF. Here the CDR3 DNA reads TGTGCCAGTAGTGGACTATCGAACACCGGGGAGCTGTTTTTT.

This clonotype appeared many times. J is TRBJ1-2 and V is TRBV6-1; a possible D gene is TRBD1 (6 bases). The CDR3 loop spans 16 amino acids. V lost 4 bases to trimming and J lost 4 bases, with 19 bases between them. Germline values: CDR1 MNHNS, CDR2 SASEGT. DNA of the CDR3: TGTGCCAGCAGTGGTCAGGGGTCGTCGTCGTCCTATGGCTACACCTTC. Protein sequence: CASSGQGSSSSYGYTF.

This chain links TRBV27 with TRBJ1-5; maybe TRBD1 (6 bases). Germline V gene sequence: CDR1 MNHEY, CDR2 SMNVEV (reference sequence). The CDR3 is 16 residues long. V was cut by 5 bases and J by 0 bases, with 14 bases left in between. The CDR3: CASSMRSGVSNQPQHF. The CDR3 DNA follows: TGTGCCAGCAGTATGCGGTCAGGGGTTAGCAATCAGCCCCAGCATTTT.

For this clonotype: Given the absence of the conserved phenylalanine or tryptophan at the CDR3 end, a read error is likely. This chain joins TRBV25-1 and TRBJ1-5; the D is unclear. V shed 3 bases and J shed 3 bases, with 9 bases lying between them. Germline values: CDR1 MGHDK, CDR2 SYGVNS. The CDR3 covers 14 residues. In nucleotides, the CDR3 is TGTGCCAGCAGTGACGCAAGTTTCAATCAGCCCCAGCATCTT. Residues: CASSDASFNQPQHL.

V gene TRBV6-1 combines with J gene TRBJ2-2; no clear D gene. This CDR3 is built from 17 residues. Per germline, CDR1 MNHNS and CDR2 SASEGT. Trimming cost V 0 bases and J 3 bases, with 14 bases left between them. The CDR3 DNA sequence: TGTGCCAGCAGTGAAGCGCCCTTGTGGTTGGACACCGGGGAGCTGTTTTTT. It codes for CASSEAPLWLDTGELFF.

This clonotype was observed at least ten times. CDR3 sequence (DNA): TGCAGTGCTAGAGGCACCGGGACAGGGCCCTACGAGCAGTACTTC. Translating gives CSARGTGTGPYEQYF. The chain has TRBV20-1 and TRBJ2-7; 9 bases fit TRBD1. Trimming at V came to 1 base and at J to 2 bases, leaving 6 bases not matched to a gene. The germline CDR1 and CDR2 sequences are DFQATT and SNEGSKA (reference sequence). The CDR3 loop spans 15 amino acids.

This clonotype was observed a few times. The rearrangement links TRBV19 to TRBJ1-1, with 8 bases that match TRBD1. Germline V lookup: CDR1 LNHDA, CDR2 SQIVND (reference sequence). The CDR3 totals 16 residues. V was pared by 5 bases and J by 3 bases, with 11 bases of the junction left unmatched. The CDR3 reads CASSPHSGQGHTEAFF. CDR3 DNA: TGTGCCAGTAGTCCTCACTCCGGACAGGGTCACACTGAAGCTTTCTTT.

This clonotype was observed at least ten times. The chain combines TRBV12-3 or TRBV12-4 with TRBJ2-7; a possible D gene is TRBD1 (5 bases). V shed 7 bases and J shed 6 bases, with 19 bases lying between them. This CDR3 spans 14 amino acids. CDR3 region: CASTKRKGLLEQYF. Here the CDR3 DNA reads TGTGCCAGCACCAAGCGAAAGGGGCTCCTCGAGCAGTACTTC.

This clonotype was found a few times. The chain is built from TRBV28 and TRBJ1-1; TRBD1 matches 8 bases. Trimming took 0 bases from V and 1 from J; bases not matched to a gene: 1. Germline assignment: CDR1 MDHEN and CDR2 SYDVKM. The CDR3 runs to 15 residues. The CDR3 spells CASSLWGQANTEAFF. CDR3 nucleotides: TGTGCCAGCAGTTTATGGGGACAGGCGAACACTGAAGCTTTCTTT.

This chain joins TRBV28 and TRBJ1-6, with TRBD1 matching 9 bases. Germline assignment: CDR1 MDHEN and CDR2 SYDVKM. The CDR3 runs 16 residues. Trimming cost V 1 base and J 11 bases; bases outside gene matches: 9. The CDR3, as DNA: TGTGCCAGCAGTTTATCAAGAGGACAGGGGAGGACACCCCTCCACTTT. As protein: CASSLSRGQGRTPLHF.

On this clonotype itself: This CDR3 fails to terminate in the conserved phenylalanine or tryptophan, so it likely reflects a read error. The chain couples TRBV6-5 to TRBJ1-2, with D unresolved. Germline values: CDR1 MNHEY, CDR2 SVGAGI. The V and J ends lost 0 bases and 6 bases respectively, with 5 bases between them. This CDR3 has 12 residues. The CDR3 here is CASSYSGNGYTV. The CDR3 nucleotides read TGTGCCAGCAGTTACTCCGGAAATGGCTACACCGTC.

This chain links TRBV20-1 with TRBJ2-7, with D uncertain. CDR3 size: 9 residues. V shed 6 bases and J shed 3 bases, with 3 bases lying between them. Looked up from germline, CDR1 is DFQATT and CDR2 is SNEGSKA (reference sequence). Here the CDR3 DNA reads TGCAGTGCCTACTACGAGCAGTACTTC. Its protein product is CSAYYEQYF.

This clonotype was seen repeatedly, ten times or more. The rearrangement joins TRBV9 to TRBJ2-5; no reliable D call. CDR1 and CDR2 from the germline V gene are SGDLS and YYNGEE. The V end lost 0 bases, the J end lost 0 bases, and 15 bases lay between the germline ends. This CDR3 is built from 17 residues. Written as DNA, the CDR3 is TGTGCCAGCAGCGTAGACCCCGTGGGCCTTTACCAAGAGACCCAGTACTTC. Amino acid sequence: CASSVDPVGLYQETQYF. Full variable domain (missing parts from reference TRBV9 and TRBJ2-5): DSGVTQTPKHLITATGQRVTLRCSPRSGDLSVYWYQQSLDQGLQFLIQYYNGEERAKGNILERFSAQQFPDLHSELNLSSLELGDSALYFCASSVDPVGLYQETQYFGPGTRLLVL.

Only a few counts were recorded for this clonotype. This rearrangement joins TRBV11-2 to TRBJ1-1; perhaps TRBD1 as D (6 bases). V gave up 1 base and J gave up 6 bases, with 12 bases separating them. CDR1 is SGHAT, CDR2 FQNNGV, per germline. This CDR3 is 14 amino acids long. The CDR3: CASSLGFAGAEAFF. The CDR3 nucleotides are TGTGCCAGCAGCTTAGGGTTCGCAGGGGCTGAAGCTTTCTTT.

With respect to this clonotype: An end of the junction differs from the germline gene, which may be a read error. This chain connects TRBV20-1 to TRBJ1-2; 9 bases are shared with TRBD1. CDR3 length equals 14 residues. Germline values: CDR1 DFQATT, CDR2 SNEGSKA (reference sequence). CDR3 coding DNA: TGCAGTGCTTGGACAGGGGTGTTGAGCTATGGTTACACCTTC. Its protein is CSAWTGVLSYGYTF.

This clonotype was counted many times. V and J are TRBV20-1 and TRBJ2-7; 10 bases agree with TRBD1. This CDR3 region has 15 residues. V trimming: 0 bases; J trimming: 3 bases; junction bases outside the gene matches: 5. The germline V gene encodes CDR1 DFQATT and CDR2 SNEGSKA (reference sequence). The CDR3 DNA reads TGCAGTGCTAGAGATTGGGGACAGGGGCTCTACGAGCAGTACTTC. Translated: CSARDWGQGLYEQYF.

There are many counts of this clonotype. The chain carries TRBV6-5 and TRBJ1-1; 7 bases align to TRBD1. The V and J ends lost 2 bases and 1 base, in that order; junction bases with no gene match: 10. This CDR3 contains 17 residues. Germline lookup yields CDR1 MNHEY and CDR2 SVGAGI. Written as DNA, the CDR3 is TGTGCCAGCAGTTACCGAGACCAGGGGGTTGCGAACACTGAAGCTTTCTTT. Protein: CASSYRDQGVANTEAFF.